This TCR beta chain is from a study of Ad26.COV2.S vaccination and SARS-CoV-2 variants. The study's findings and limits: Total T cell responses were possibly underestimated by TCR breadth and depth analyses.

The data were produced by immunoSEQ multiplex PCR, yet TCRdb's version contains in-frame clones alone and is incomplete. Of roughly 420,000 clones in the sample, 88% were seen once. This clone was observed a single time. What it binds is not known. Treatment: about 20 received Ad26.COV2.S at low or high dose, single or two shots; roughly five received placebo; per-sample allocation not given. The investigators took samples on day 63 after the first vaccine or placebo injection. This CDR3 region has 13 residues. V shed 4 bases and J shed 10 bases, with 14 bases lying between them. CDR1 MNHEY and CDR2 SVGEGT come from the germline V gene.

Source: peripheral blood, taken in a trial of Ad26.COV2.S vaccine versus placebo. The receptor comes from a person between 18 and 65 years old who received the Ad26.COV2.S COVID-19 vaccine or a placebo. The rearrangement uses TRBV6-2 or TRBV6-3 and TRBJ2-1; tentatively, D is TRBD2 (6 bases). The CDR3 bases are TGTGCCAGCAGTTTCCAGGGACTGGCGGAGCAGTTCTTC. The encoded protein is CASSFQGLAEQFF.